Shown below are 17 T cell receptor beta chains from a single sample sequenced in a study of blood T cell repertoires in COVID-19. The data were produced by immunoSEQ multiplex PCR, yet TCRdb's version contains in-frame clones alone and is incomplete. The profile shows about 270,000 clones, approximately 87% of them singletons. Sequencing was performed on peripheral blood. These receptors were obtained from a woman in her thirties with COVID-19, enrolled during active disease.

The chain links TRBV10-1 to TRBJ2-3; no clear D. Germline CDR1 WNHNN, CDR2 SYGVQD (reference sequence). CDR3 size: 13 residues. Trimming cost V 2 bases and J 3 bases, with 6 bases left between them. CDR3 protein: CASSEPMTDTQYF. The CDR3 region has the DNA TGCGCCAGCAGTGAGCCTATGACAGATACGCAGTATTTT.

This clone was seen once. The chain employs TRBV5-1 and TRBJ2-3, with 13 bases fitting TRBD2. The germline V gene has CDR1 SGHRS and CDR2 YFSETQ. With V trimmed by 0 bases and J by 2 bases, 3 bases remained unmatched. This CDR3 comprises 17 residues. This chain's CDR3 is CASSLAGLAGSTDTQYF. CDR3 DNA sequence: TGCGCCAGCAGCTTGGCGGGACTAGCGGGGTCCACAGATACGCAGTATTTT.

CDR3 region: CSARPGYGYTF. CDR3 bases: TGCAGTGCTAGACCAGGATATGGCTACACCTTC. The chain is built from TRBV20-1 and TRBJ1-2; D gene unclear. CDR1 DFQATT and CDR2 SNEGSKA come from the germline V gene (reference sequence). The V gene lost 2 bases and the J gene lost 5 bases, with 6 bases spanning the gap. The CDR3 loop spans 11 amino acids.

The genes are TRBV29-1 and TRBJ2-7, with a possible D match to TRBD2 (6 bases). The CDR3 loop spans 13 amino acids. Germline CDR1 reads SQVTM; CDR2 reads ANQGSEA. The V end was cut by 2 bases, the J end by 1 base, with 9 bases between. The CDR3, as DNA: TGCAGCGTTGAATTGGCGGGGTCCTACGAGCAGTACTTC. This sequence encodes CSVELAGSYEQYF.

The V call is TRBV7-2, the J call TRBJ2-7; 7 nucleotides match TRBD2. The V gene's germline CDR1 is SGHTA and CDR2 FQGNSA. The CDR3 extends over 13 amino acids. With 3 bases clipped from V and 5 bases from J, the junction kept 4 bases outside the gene matches. CDR3 sequence (DNA): TGTGCCAGCAGCTTCACGACTAGCCACGAGCAGTACTTC. It is translated as CASSFTTSHEQYF.

V is TRBV5-8 and J is TRBJ1-5, with 10 bases identical to TRBD1. V was pared by 2 bases and J by 0 bases, with 8 bases of the junction left unmatched. CDR3 length equals 18 residues. Germline values: CDR1 SGHTS, CDR2 YDEGEE. DNA for the CDR3: TGTGCCAGCAGCTTCGGGACAGGGGCCACATATAGCAATCAGCCCCAGCATTTT. Translating it yields CASSFGTGATYSNQPQHF.

The rearrangement links TRBV7-9 to TRBJ2-1, with D perhaps TRBD2 (7 bases). The V end was cut by 5 bases, the J end by 5 bases, with 13 bases between. Germline CDR1 SEHNR, CDR2 FQNEAQ (reference sequence). The length of the CDR3 is 14 residues. CDR3 region: CASSDGGPDNEQFF. Written as DNA, the CDR3 is TGTGCCAGCAGCGACGGGGGGCCCGACAATGAGCAGTTCTTC.

This chain joins TRBV14 and TRBJ2-7; 7 bases map to TRBD2. CDR1 and CDR2 (germline): SGHDN, FVKESK. This CDR3 has 15 residues. V dropped 5 bases and J dropped 6; count of bases not matched to a gene: 13. CDR3 bases: TGTGCCAGCAGCTCCACCACCGGGACTAACACCGAGCAGTACTTC. Protein: CASSSTTGTNTEQYF. The whole variable domain, filled in from reference TRBV14 and TRBJ2-7, reads EAGVTQFPSHSVIEKGQTVTLRCDPISGHDNLYWYRRVMGKEIKFLLHFVKESKQDESGMPNNRFLAERTGGTYSTLKVQPAELEDSGVYFCASSSTTGTNTEQYFGPGTRLTVT.

The chain couples TRBV18 to TRBJ2-3; TRBD1 might be the D (8 bases). The V gene lost 8 bases and the J gene lost 2 bases, with 20 bases spanning the gap. The V gene's germline CDR1 is KGHSH and CDR2 LQKENI. This CDR3 comprises 16 residues. CDR3 amino acids: CASSTWEGQDTDTQYF. The CDR3 DNA sequence: TGTGCCAGCAGCACCTGGGAGGGACAGGACACAGATACGCAGTATTTT.

The CDR3 is CASSLAGGGEQFF. CDR3 in DNA: TGTGCCAGCAGCTTGGCGGGGGGAGGTGAGCAGTTCTTC. V gene TRBV7-6 combines with J gene TRBJ2-1, with 8 nucleotides matching TRBD2. Trimming at V came to 3 bases and at J to 9 bases, leaving 4 bases not matched to a gene. Germline V gene sequence: CDR1 SGHVS, CDR2 FNYEAQ. The CDR3 covers 13 residues.

This clone was recorded only once. The rearrangement joins TRBV4-1 to TRBJ2-7; 10 bases align to TRBD2. The CDR3 has 17 amino acids. The germline V gene encodes CDR1 MGHRA and CDR2 YSYEKL. With 1 base clipped from V and 6 bases from J, the junction kept 12 bases outside the gene matches. The CDR3 DNA reads TGCGCCAGCAGCCAAGGTGTTAGCGGGGGGCCGGATAGCGAGCAGTACTTC. Encoded protein: CASSQGVSGGPDSEQYF.

This chain links TRBV6-5 with TRBJ2-7; tentative D call: TRBD1 (6 bases). This CDR3 has 16 amino acids. Trimming stripped 0 bases from V and 0 bases from J, with 12 bases between. From germline, CDR1 is MNHEY and CDR2 SVGAGI. This chain's CDR3 is CASSYSWTASSYEQYF. As DNA, the CDR3 is TGTGCCAGCAGTTACTCATGGACAGCCAGCTCCTACGAGCAGTACTTC.

This clone was picked up one time. The chain has TRBV7-9 and TRBJ2-1, with 10 bases that match TRBD2. This CDR3 comprises 17 residues. The germline gives CDR1 SEHNR, CDR2 FQNEAQ (reference sequence). Unmatched junction bases numbered 12, after V lost 2 bases and J lost 8 bases. The CDR3 DNA reads TGTGCCAGCAGCTTACCAGCCGGGACTAGCGTGGGTGATGAGCAGTTCTTC. This gives the protein CASSLPAGTSVGDEQFF. Based on the CDR3 plus reference TRBV7-9 and TRBJ2-1, the full variable domain is DTGVSQNPRHKITKRGQNVTFRCDPISEHNRLYWYRQTLGQGPEFLTYFQNEAQLEKSRLLSDRFSAERPKGSFSTLEIQRTEQGDSAMYLCASSLPAGTSVGDEQFFGPGTRLTVL.

The CDR3 loop reads CASGLVLTGGPGELFF. In nucleotides, the CDR3 is TGTGCTAGTGGTTTGGTACTAACGGGGGGGCCCGGGGAGCTGTTTTTT. The genes are TRBV12-5 and TRBJ2-2, with TRBD2 identical over 8 bases. This CDR3 is 16 amino acids long. The V segment lost 0 bases and the J segment 6 bases; nucleotides outside the gene matches: 6. The germline gives CDR1 LGHNT, CDR2 FRNRAP.

This chain joins TRBV2 and TRBJ2-7; tentative D call: TRBD1 (6 bases). V shed 10 bases and J shed 3 bases, with 13 bases lying between them. The germline V gene has CDR1 SNHLY and CDR2 FYNNEI. There are 12 residues in the CDR3. The CDR3 DNA is TGTGCCACCGGACGGGACAACTACGAGCAGTACTTC. Translating gives CATGRDNYEQYF.

With respect to this clone: The sample has other DNA sequences that encode this CDR3 too. The V and J genes are TRBV27 and TRBJ1-5; TRBD1 might be the D (5 bases). The germline V gene encodes CDR1 MNHEY and CDR2 SMNVEV (reference sequence). With 3 bases removed from V and 1 base from J, the gap between germline ends came to 7 bases. This CDR3 has 14 residues. CDR3 residues: CASSLSGSNQPQHF. The DNA for the CDR3 is TGTGCCAGCAGTTTGTCAGGGAGCAATCAGCCCCAGCATTTT.

This clone was recorded once. DNA of the CDR3: TGTGCCAGCAGCCAGACTAAGCGGGGCCCCTACGAGCAGTACTTC. Translation: CASSQTKRGPYEQYF. The chain uses TRBV7-9 and TRBJ2-7; 7 positions match TRBD2. The V segment lost 5 bases and the J segment 2 bases; nucleotides outside the gene matches: 9. This CDR3 is 15 amino acids long. Germline V CDR1 and CDR2: SEHNR, FQNEAQ (reference sequence).